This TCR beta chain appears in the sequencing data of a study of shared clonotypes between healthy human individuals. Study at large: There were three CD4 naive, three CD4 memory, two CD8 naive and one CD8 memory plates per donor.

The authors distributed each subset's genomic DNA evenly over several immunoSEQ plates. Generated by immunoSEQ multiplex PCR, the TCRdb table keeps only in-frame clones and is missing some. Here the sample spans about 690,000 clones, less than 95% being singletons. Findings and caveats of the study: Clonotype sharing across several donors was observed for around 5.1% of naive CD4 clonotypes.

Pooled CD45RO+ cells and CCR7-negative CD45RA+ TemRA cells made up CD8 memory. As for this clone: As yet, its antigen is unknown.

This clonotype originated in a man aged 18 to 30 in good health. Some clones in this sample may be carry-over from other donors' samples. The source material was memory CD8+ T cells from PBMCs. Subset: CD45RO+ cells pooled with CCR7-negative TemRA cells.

The CDR3 region is CASSVGGVSKNIQYF. For the CDR3, the DNA is TGTGCCAGCAGCGTAGGAGGGGTGAGCAAAAACATTCAGTACTTC. The chain links TRBV9 to TRBJ2-4; D could derive from TRBD1 or TRBD2 (5 bases each). V was shortened by 0 bases and J by 3 bases, with 10 bases between the two germline ends. The CDR3 totals 15 residues. Germline-derived CDR1 and CDR2 are SGDLS and YYNGEE.